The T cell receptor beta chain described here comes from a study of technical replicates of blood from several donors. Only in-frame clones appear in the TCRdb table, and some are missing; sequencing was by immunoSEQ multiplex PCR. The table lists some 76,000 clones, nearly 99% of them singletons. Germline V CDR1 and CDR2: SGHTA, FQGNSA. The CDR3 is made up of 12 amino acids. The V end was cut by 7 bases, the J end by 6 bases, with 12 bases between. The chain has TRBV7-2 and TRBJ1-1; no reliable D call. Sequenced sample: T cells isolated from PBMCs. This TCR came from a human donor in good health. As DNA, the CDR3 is TGTGCCAGCAAGTATCCGAGAGCTGAAGCTTTCTTT. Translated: CASKYPRAEAFF.